A selection of T cell receptor beta chains follows, all from one sample in a study of cytomegalovirus exposure and HLA in healthy donors. Sequencing used immunoSEQ multiplex PCR; TCRdb keeps in-frame clones, though not all of them. The sample holds approximately 200,000 clones, 70% to 90% seen once. The sample comprised PBMCs. These receptors originate from a woman younger than 30 in good health and CMV-seronegative. Each CDR3 is given with its conserved first and last residue. Fields, in order: V gene, clone size, D gene, J gene, CDR3 protein, CDR3 DNA. D genes are given only for firm matches. Size values are once, few and many counts, or a class for expanded clones, and some rows have none.

TRBV28,-,TRBD1,TRBJ2-5,CASSSTGTGETQYF,TGTGCCAGCAGTTCAACCGGGACAGGGGAGACCCAGTACTTC
TRBV7-9,-,-,TRBJ2-2,CASTLGEGELFF,TGTGCCAGCACCTTAGGGGAGGGGGAGCTGTTTTTT
TRBV30,-,TRBD1,TRBJ2-1,CAWMLDRGLAAEQFF,TGTGCCTGGATGTTAGACAGGGGGCTAGCGGCCGAGCAGTTCTTC
TRBV5-1,-,TRBD2,TRBJ2-5,CASSLRVLGLDQETQYF,TGCGCCAGCAGCTTGAGGGTGTTGGGACTAGATCAAGAGACCCAGTACTTC
TRBV4-3,-,-,TRBJ2-5,CASSQGRLRGSQETQYF,TGCGCCAGCAGCCAAGGAAGGCTTCGAGGGTCACAAGAGACCCAGTACTTC
TRBV14,-,TRBD1,TRBJ1-1,CASSQIPPGTDPLNTEAFF,TGTGCCAGCAGCCAGATTCCCCCCGGGACAGACCCCCTGAACACTGAAGCTTTCTTT
TRBV6-1,-,-,TRBJ2-4,CASSGRGRNIQYF,TGTGCCAGCAGTGGAAGGGGGAGAAACATTCAGTACTTC
TRBV4-1,few,-,TRBJ2-7,CASSRELAYEQYF,TGCGCCAGCAGCCGCGAGTTGGCCTACGAGCAGTACTTC
TRBV7-3,once,TRBD1,TRBJ2-5,CASSLRQGEETQYF,TGTGCCAGCAGCTTACGACAGGGCGAAGAGACCCAGTACTTC
TRBV19,-,TRBD1,TRBJ2-2,CATKTPGTGYPGELFF,TGTGCCACTAAAACGCCCGGGACAGGGTATCCCGGGGAGCTGTTTTTT
TRBV19,-,TRBD1,TRBJ1-2,CASRRDREFAGGYTF,TGTGCCAGTAGAAGGGACAGGGAATTCGCCGGTGGCTACACCTTC
TRBV7-9,-,-,TRBJ2-3,CASSFTGFQDTQYF,TGTGCCAGCAGCTTCACAGGTTTTCAAGATACGCAGTATTTT
TRBV7-9,-,-,TRBJ2-5,CASTVRGSGETQYF,TGTGCCAGCACCGTCAGGGGCTCTGGAGAGACCCAGTACTTC
TRBV7-6,-,-,TRBJ2-1,CASSLMYASSYNEQFF,TGTGCCAGCAGCTTGATGTACGCGAGCTCCTACAATGAGCAGTTCTTC
TRBV4-1,-,TRBD1,TRBJ2-1,CASSQSRQGTLNEQFF,TGCGCCAGCAGCCAATCTCGACAGGGGACTTTGAATGAGCAGTTCTTC
TRBV28,-,-,TRBJ1-2,CASSLNRPIMSGYTF,TGTGCCAGCAGTTTAAACAGGCCAATTATGTCGGGCTACACCTTC
TRBV2,-,-,TRBJ2-3,CASSDSFSSTDTQYF,TGTGCCAGCAGTGACAGTTTTTCTAGCACAGATACGCAGTATTTT
TRBV7-9,-,-,TRBJ2-1,CASSLDQEGWHNEQFF,TGTGCCAGCAGCTTAGATCAGGAGGGGTGGCACAATGAGCAGTTCTTC
TRBV10-3,-,-,TRBJ2-1,CAISRDSNEQFF,TGTGCCATCAGCCGGGACTCCAATGAGCAGTTCTTC
TRBV15,-,-,TRBJ2-3,CATSRDPPATFSADTQYF,TGTGCCACCAGCAGAGACCCCCCGGCGACTTTTTCGGCAGATACGCAGTATTTT
TRBV4-3,-,-,TRBJ2-3,CASRGLPRRTDTQYF,TGCGCCAGCAGGGGACTTCCCCGTCGCACAGATACGCAGTATTTT
TRBV28,-,TRBD1,TRBJ2-2,CASRGQGLGTGELFF,TGTGCCAGCAGGGGACAGGGCTTGGGCACCGGGGAGCTGTTTTTT
TRBV6-5,-,TRBD1,TRBJ2-7,CAIGTGGTYEQYF,TGTGCCATCGGGACAGGGGGTACCTACGAGCAGTACTTC
TRBV30,-,-,TRBJ1-5,CAWSAWGLNSNQPQHF,TGTGCCTGGAGTGCATGGGGACTGAATAGCAATCAGCCCCAGCATTTT
TRBV5-6,once,-,TRBJ1-1,CASSHPDSLNTEAFF,TGTGCCAGCAGCCACCCGGACAGTCTGAACACTGAAGCTTTCTTT
TRBV4-2,-,-,TRBJ2-5,CASSQVGGPGETQYF,TGTGCCAGCAGCCAAGTAGGCGGGCCGGGGGAGACCCAGTACTTC
TRBV5-6,-,-,TRBJ1-2,CASSLGHGYGYTF,TGTGCCAGCAGCCTGGGACACGGCTATGGCTACACCTTC
TRBV10-3,-,TRBD1,TRBJ1-4,CAISELKTGGNEKLFF,TGTGCCATCAGTGAGTTAAAGACAGGGGGAAATGAAAAACTGTTTTTT
TRBV15,-,-,TRBJ2-2,CATSRDWQGNTGELFF,TGTGCCACCAGCAGAGATTGGCAGGGGAACACCGGGGAGCTGTTTTTT
TRBV18,-,-,TRBJ2-1,CASSLPGEQFF,TGTGCCAGCTCACTCCCCGGTGAGCAGTTCTTC
TRBV2,-,-,TRBJ2-2,CASSESAYNTGELFF,TGTGCCAGCAGTGAGAGTGCCTACAACACCGGGGAGCTGTTTTTT
TRBV28,-,-,TRBJ2-1,CASSSWGATYNEQFF,TGTGCCAGCAGTTCGTGGGGCGCGACCTACAATGAGCAGTTCTTC